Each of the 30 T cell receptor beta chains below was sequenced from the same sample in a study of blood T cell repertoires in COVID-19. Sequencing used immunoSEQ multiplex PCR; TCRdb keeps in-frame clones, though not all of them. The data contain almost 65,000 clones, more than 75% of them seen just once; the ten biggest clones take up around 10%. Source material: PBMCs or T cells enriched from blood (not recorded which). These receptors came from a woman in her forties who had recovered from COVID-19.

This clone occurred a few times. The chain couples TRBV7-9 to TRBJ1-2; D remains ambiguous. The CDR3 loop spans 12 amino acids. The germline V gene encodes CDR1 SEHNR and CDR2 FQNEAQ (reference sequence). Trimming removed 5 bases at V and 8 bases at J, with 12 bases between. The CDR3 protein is CASSVTVQGYTF. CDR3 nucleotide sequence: TGTGCCAGCAGCGTCACAGTGCAAGGCTACACCTTC.

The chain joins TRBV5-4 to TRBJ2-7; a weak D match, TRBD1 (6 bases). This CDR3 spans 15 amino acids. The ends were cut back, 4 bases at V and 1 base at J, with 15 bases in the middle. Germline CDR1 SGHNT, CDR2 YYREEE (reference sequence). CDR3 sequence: CASSPRQGISYEQYF. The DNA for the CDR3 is TGTGCCAGCAGCCCTCGCCAGGGGATATCCTACGAGCAGTACTTC.

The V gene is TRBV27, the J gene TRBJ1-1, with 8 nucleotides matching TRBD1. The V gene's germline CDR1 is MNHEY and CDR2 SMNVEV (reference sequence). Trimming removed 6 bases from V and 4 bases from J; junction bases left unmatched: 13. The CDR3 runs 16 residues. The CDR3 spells CASSRGQGIWSTEAFF. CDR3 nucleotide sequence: TGTGCCAGCAGCCGAGGACAGGGAATTTGGTCCACTGAAGCTTTCTTT.

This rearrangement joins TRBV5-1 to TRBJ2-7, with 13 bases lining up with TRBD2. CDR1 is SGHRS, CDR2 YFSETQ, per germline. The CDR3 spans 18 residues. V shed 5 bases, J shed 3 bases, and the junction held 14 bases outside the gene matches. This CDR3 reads CASSFGLAGAHFLYEQYF. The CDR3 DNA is TGCGCCAGCAGTTTTGGACTAGCGGGGGCCCACTTCCTCTACGAGCAGTACTTC.

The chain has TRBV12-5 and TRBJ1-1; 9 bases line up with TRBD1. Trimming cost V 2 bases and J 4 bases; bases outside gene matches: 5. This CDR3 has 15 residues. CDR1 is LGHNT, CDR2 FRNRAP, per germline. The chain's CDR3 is CASGLRGQGTTEAFF. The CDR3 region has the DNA TGTGCTAGTGGTTTGAGGGGACAGGGAACCACTGAAGCTTTCTTT.

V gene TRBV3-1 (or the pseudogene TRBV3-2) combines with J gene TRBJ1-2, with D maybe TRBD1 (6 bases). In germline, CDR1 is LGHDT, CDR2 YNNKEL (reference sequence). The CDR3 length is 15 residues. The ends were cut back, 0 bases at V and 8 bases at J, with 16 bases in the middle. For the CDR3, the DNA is TGTGCCAGCAGCCAAGACCCACAGGGACGAGAGGGCTACACCTTC. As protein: CASSQDPQGREGYTF.

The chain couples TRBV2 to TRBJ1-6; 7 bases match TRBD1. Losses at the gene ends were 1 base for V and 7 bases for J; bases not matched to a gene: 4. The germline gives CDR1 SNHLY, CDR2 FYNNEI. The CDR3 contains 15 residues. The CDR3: CASSEGDSPNSPLHF. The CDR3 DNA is TGTGCCAGCAGTGAAGGGGACAGTCCCAATTCACCCCTCCACTTT.

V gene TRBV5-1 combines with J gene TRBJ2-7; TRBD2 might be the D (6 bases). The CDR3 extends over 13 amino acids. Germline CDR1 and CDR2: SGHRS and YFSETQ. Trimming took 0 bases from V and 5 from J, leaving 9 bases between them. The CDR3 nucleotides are TGCGCCAGCAGCTTGGTTGGGGGGAACGAGCAGTACTTC. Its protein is CASSLVGGNEQYF.

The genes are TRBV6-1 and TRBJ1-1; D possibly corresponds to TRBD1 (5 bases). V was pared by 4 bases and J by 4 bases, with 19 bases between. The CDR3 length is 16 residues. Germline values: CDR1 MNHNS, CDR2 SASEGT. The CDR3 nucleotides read TGTGCCAGCAGTGGGGGATTTGTGGGGCTCGCCACTGAAGCTTTCTTT. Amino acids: CASSGGFVGLATEAFF.

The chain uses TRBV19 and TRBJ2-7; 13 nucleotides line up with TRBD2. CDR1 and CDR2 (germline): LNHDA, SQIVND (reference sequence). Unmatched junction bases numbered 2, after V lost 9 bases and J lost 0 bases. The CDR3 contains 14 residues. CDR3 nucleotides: TGTGCCAGCAGGACTAGCGGGGGCTCCTACGAGCAGTACTTC. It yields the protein CASRTSGGSYEQYF.

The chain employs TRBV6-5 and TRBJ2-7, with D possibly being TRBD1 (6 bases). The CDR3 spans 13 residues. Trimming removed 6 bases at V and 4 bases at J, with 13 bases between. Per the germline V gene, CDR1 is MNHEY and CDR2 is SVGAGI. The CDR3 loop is CASRDTGSYEQYF. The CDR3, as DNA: TGTGCCAGCAGGGATACAGGGTCTTACGAGCAGTACTTC.

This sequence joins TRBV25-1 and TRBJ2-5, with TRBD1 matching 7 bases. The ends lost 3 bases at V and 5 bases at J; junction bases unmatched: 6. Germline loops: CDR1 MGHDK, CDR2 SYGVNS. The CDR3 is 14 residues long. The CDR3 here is CASSEPTGAETQYF. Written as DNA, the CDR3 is TGTGCCAGCAGTGAGCCCACAGGGGCCGAGACCCAGTACTTC.

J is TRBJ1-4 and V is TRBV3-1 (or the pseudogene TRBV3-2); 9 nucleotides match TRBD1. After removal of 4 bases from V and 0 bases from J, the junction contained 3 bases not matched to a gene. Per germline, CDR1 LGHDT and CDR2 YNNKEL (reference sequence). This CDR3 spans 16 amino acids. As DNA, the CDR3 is TGTGCCAGCAGCCTGCGGGACAGGGCAACTAATGAAAAACTGTTTTTT. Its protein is CASSLRDRATNEKLFF.

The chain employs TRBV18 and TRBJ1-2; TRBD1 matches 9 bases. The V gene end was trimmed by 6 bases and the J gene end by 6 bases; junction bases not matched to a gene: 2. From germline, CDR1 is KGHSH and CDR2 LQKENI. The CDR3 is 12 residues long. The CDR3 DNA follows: TGTGCCAGCTCTCGGGACAGGGATGGCTACACCTTC. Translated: CASSRDRDGYTF. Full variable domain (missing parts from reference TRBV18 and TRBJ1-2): NAGVMQNPRHLVRRRGQEARLRCSPMKGHSHVYWYRQLPEEGLKFMVYLQKENIIDESGMPKERFSAEFPKEGPSILRIQQVVRGDSAAYFCASSRDRDGYTFGSGTRLTVV.

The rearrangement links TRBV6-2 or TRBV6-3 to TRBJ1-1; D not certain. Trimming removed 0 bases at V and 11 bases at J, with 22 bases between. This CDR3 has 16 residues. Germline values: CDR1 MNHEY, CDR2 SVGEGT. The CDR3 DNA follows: TGTGCCAGCAGTTACTCGGTTTCAAGGTCAAGCCTCAGGGCTTTCTTT. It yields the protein CASSYSVSRSSLRAFF.

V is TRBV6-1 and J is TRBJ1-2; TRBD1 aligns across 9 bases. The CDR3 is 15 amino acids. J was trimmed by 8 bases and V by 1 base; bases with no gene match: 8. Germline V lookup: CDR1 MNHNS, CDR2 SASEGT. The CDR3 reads CASSEVGTGTSGYTF. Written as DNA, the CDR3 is TGTGCCAGCAGTGAAGTGGGGACAGGGACGTCCGGCTACACCTTC.

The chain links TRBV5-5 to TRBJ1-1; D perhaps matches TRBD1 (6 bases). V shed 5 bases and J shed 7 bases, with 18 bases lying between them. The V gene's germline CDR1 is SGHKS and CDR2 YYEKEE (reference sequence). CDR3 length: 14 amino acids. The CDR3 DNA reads TGTGCCAGCAGTTTTAGCAGGGGCCGCTTTGAAGCTTTCTTT. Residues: CASSFSRGRFEAFF.

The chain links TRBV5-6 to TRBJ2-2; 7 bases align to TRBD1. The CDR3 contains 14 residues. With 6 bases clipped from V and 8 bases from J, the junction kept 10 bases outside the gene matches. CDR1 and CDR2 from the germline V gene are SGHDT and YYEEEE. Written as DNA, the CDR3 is TGTGCCAGCACCACTCTCTACAGGGGAGGGGAGCTGTTTTTT. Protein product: CASTTLYRGGELFF.

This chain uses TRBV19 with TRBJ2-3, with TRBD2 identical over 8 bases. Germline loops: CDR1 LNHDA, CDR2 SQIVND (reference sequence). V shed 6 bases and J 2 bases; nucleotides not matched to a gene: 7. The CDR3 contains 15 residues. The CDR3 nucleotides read TGTGCCAGTAGGGATCGGGGGGGTTACACAGATACGCAGTATTTT. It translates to CASRDRGGYTDTQYF.

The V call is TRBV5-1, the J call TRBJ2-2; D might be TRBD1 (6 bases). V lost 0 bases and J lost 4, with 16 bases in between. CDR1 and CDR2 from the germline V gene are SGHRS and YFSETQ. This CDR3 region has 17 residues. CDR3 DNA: TGCGCCAGCAGCTTGGAATCGAGCGCAGGGGTCACCGGGGAGCTGTTTTTT. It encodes CASSLESSAGVTGELFF.

The DNA for the CDR3 is TGCAGCGCTCAAGGAGTGGACGGGGTGTGGCAGTTCTTC. It codes for CSAQGVDGVWQFF. The chain has TRBV29-1 and TRBJ2-1, with a tentative D call TRBD2 (5 bases). Trimming removed 7 bases at V and 12 bases at J, with 22 bases between. CDR3 size: 13 residues. Per germline, CDR1 SQVTM and CDR2 ANQGSEA.

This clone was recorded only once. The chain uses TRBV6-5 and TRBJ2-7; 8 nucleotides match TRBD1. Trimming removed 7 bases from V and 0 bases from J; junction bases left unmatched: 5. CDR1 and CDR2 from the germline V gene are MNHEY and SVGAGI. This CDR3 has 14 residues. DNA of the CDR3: TGTGCCAGCAAGAGGACAGGGAGCTCCTACGAGCAGTACTTC. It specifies CASKRTGSSYEQYF.

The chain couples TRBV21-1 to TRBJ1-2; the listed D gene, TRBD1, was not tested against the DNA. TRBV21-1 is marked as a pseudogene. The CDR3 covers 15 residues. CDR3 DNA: TGTGCCAGCAGCAAAGCGCATTCAGTAGACAGGGGTTTCACCTTC. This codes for CASSKAHSVDRGFTF.

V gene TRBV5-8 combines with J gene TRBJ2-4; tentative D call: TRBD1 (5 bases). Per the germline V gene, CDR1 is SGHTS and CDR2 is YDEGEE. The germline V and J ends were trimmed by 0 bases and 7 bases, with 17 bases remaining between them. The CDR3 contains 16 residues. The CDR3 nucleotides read TGTGCCAGCAGCTTGGTGCCCGGACACAGAAGTAACATTCAGTACTTC. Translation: CASSLVPGHRSNIQYF.

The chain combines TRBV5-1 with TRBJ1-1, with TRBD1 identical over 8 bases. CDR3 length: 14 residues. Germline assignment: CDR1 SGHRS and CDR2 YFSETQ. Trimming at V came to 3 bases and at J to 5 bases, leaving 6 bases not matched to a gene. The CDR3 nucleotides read TGCGCCAGCAGCTACGACAGGGGTACGACTGAAGCTTTCTTT. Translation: CASSYDRGTTEAFF. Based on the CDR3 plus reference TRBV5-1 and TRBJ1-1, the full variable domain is KAGVTQTPRYLIKTRGQQVTLSCSPISGHRSVSWYQQTPGQGLQFLFEYFSETQRNKGNFPGRFSGRQFSNSRSEMNVSTLELGDSALYLCASSYDRGTTEAFFGQGTRLTVV.

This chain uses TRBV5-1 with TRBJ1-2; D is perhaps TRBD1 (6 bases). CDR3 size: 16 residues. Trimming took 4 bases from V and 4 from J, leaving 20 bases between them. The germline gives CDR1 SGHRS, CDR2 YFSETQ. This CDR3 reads CASSQPGQTGGYGYTF. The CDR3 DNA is TGCGCCAGCAGCCAACCCGGACAGACGGGAGGCTATGGCTACACCTTC.

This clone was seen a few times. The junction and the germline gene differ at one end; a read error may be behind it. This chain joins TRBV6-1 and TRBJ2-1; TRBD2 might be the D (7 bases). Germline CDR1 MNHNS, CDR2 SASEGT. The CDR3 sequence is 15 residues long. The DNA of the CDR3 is TGTGCCAGCACTGAATACGCGGGGGCGCAAAATGAGCAGTTCTTC. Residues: CASTEYAGAQNEQFF.

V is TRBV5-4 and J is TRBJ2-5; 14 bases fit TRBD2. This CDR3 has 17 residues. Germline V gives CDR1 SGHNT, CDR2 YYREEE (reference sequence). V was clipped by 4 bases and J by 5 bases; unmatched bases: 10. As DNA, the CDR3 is TGTGCCAGCAGCCAGGGACTAGCGGGGGAGGTAGCGGAGACCCAGTACTTC. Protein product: CASSQGLAGEVAETQYF.

The CDR3 loop is CASTNGGERGKLFF. The CDR3 DNA sequence: TGTGCCAGTACCAACGGCGGGGAACGGGGAAAACTGTTTTTT. J is TRBJ1-4 and V is TRBV19, with no clear D. Trimming stripped 7 bases from V and 10 bases from J, with 19 bases between. CDR3 length equals 14 residues. CDR1 is LNHDA and CDR2 is SQIVND in the germline V gene (reference sequence).

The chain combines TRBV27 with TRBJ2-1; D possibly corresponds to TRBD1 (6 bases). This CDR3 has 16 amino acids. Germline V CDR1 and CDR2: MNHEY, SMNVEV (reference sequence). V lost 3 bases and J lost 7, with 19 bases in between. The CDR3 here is CASSFEETGLGNEQFF. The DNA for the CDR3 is TGTGCCAGCAGTTTTGAGGAGACAGGTCTCGGGAATGAGCAGTTCTTC.